The rows below give T cell receptor beta chains drawn from one sample of a study of blood T cell repertoires in COVID-19. Here immunoSEQ multiplex PCR was the method, and the copy in TCRdb shows in-frame clones only, minus some. The table has roughly 290,000 clones, 80% to 90% seen once. The sample comprised peripheral blood. Receptors originate from a woman between 45 and 60 years old who had recovered from COVID-19. Both conserved end residues are part of each CDR3. D genes are given only for firm matches.

>TRBV7-9|TRBD2|TRBJ2-7
TGTGCCAGCAGCCCTCCCGGGGGGGGCAAGTACGAGCAGTACTTC
CASSPPGGGKYEQYF
>TRBV10-3|TRBD1|TRBJ1-2
TGTGCCATCACTAATACAGGGGGCTATGGCTACACCTTC
CAITNTGGYGYTF
>TRBV19|TRBD1|TRBJ2-7
TGTGCCAGTAGTCCAGGACAGGGGGCCTACGAGCAGTACTTC
CASSPGQGAYEQYF
>TRBV6-5|TRBD2|TRBJ2-7
TGTGCCAGCAGTAACCCGGGAGGCTACGAGCAGTACTTC
CASSNPGGYEQYF
>TRBV15|NA|TRBJ1-4
TGTGCCACCAGGCTGGGCGGGGGGGCTGCAACTAATGAAAAACTGTTTTTT
CATRLGGGAATNEKLFF
>TRBV28|TRBD1|TRBJ1-1
TGTGCCAGCAGTTTATGGCCCCGGGACAGGGGAACCACTGAAGCTTTCTTT
CASSLWPRDRGTTEAFF
>TRBV7-2|TRBD2|TRBJ2-5
TGTGCCAGCAGCTCCGGACTAGCGGGAGAGACCCAGTACTTC
CASSSGLAGETQYF
>TRBV11-2|NA|TRBJ2-6
TGTGCCAGCAGACCGGGAACTTGGGCAACCTACTCTGGGGCCAACGTCCTGACTTTC
CASRPGTWATYSGANVLTF
>TRBV6-2/TRBV6-3|NA|TRBJ1-2
TGTGCCAGCAGTTATGCCCAGGGTTACGGCTACACCTTC
CASSYAQGYGYTF
>TRBV7-2|TRBD1|TRBJ2-7
TGTGCCAGCAGCTACACCGGGACAGGGACCTACGAGCAGTACTTC
CASSYTGTGTYEQYF